This is a list of T cell receptor beta chains from one sample in a study of regulatory T cells in long-lasting Graves disease. MiXCR was run by TCRdb on the multiplex PCR reads, yielding one entry per CDR3 protein. The repertoire holds about 420,000 distinct CDR3 sequences, with around 15% as singletons. The data were also submitted as part of a second study, on T cells in Graves' hyperthyroidism and ophthalmopathy.

The source was peripheral blood mononuclear cells (PBMCs), collected at new diagnosis, from a patient treated with antithyroid drugs. Source of these receptors: a woman in her late teens or twenties with Graves disease. The CDR3 runs from the conserved cysteine through the conserved F or W. Fields, in order: D gene, clone size, V gene, J gene, CDR3 protein, CDR3 DNA. D genes are given only for firm matches. The size field is filled for only some rows; it gives once, few, many or a size class.

TRBD2	.	TRBV5-4	TRBJ2-7	CASSSPGLAGEGEQYF	TGTGCCAGCAGCTCTCCGGGACTAGCGGGAGAGGGGGAGCAGTACTTC
.	many	TRBV7-8	TRBJ2-2	CASSLKRRELFF	TGTGCCAGCAGCTTAAAAAGACGGGAGCTGTTTTTT
TRBD2	.	TRBV3-1	TRBJ2-5	CVSSRGTSGNQETQYF	TGTGTCAGCAGCCGAGGGACTAGCGGGAACCAAGAGACCCAGTACTTC
TRBD1	.	TRBV6-1	TRBJ1-1	CASNRGTGSITEAFF	TGTGCCAGCAATAGGGGGACAGGAAGCATCACTGAAGCTTTCTTT
TRBD2	.	TRBV12-3/TRBV12-4	TRBJ2-7	CASSLAAGTREQYF	TGTGCCAGCAGCCTAGCGGCAGGGACCCGTGAGCAGTACTTC
.	few	TRBV6-2/TRBV6-3	TRBJ1-4	CASSYSRGPNEKLFF	TGTGCCAGCAGTTACTCGAGGGGCCCTAATGAAAAACTGTTTTTT
.	few	TRBV11-1	TRBJ2-7	CASSFFGGLYEQYF	TGTGCCAGCAGTTTCTTTGGAGGTCTCTACGAGCAGTACTTC
.	many	TRBV28	TRBJ2-1	CASSLSPGSYNEQFF	TGTGCCAGCAGCCTCTCCCCGGGGAGCTACAATGAGCAGTTCTTC
TRBD1	many	TRBV7-9	TRBJ2-1	CASSLPGGWEQFF	TGTGCCAGCAGCCTACCAGGGGGCTGGGAGCAGTTCTTC
.	many	TRBV24-1	TRBJ2-1	CATSDRGSVNYNEQFF	TGTGCCACCAGTGATCGGGGCAGTGTTAACTACAATGAGCAGTTCTTC
.	many	TRBV11-3	TRBJ1-2	CASSLGRFYGYTF	TGTGCCAGCAGCTTAGGGCGGTTCTATGGCTACACCTTC
.	many	TRBV20-1	TRBJ2-1	CSASTAGLDEQFF	TGCAGTGCTAGCACGGCGGGTTTGGATGAGCAGTTCTTC